This TCR beta chain stems from a study of T cells in Graves' hyperthyroidism and ophthalmopathy. Amplification yielded TCR beta CDR3 regions, with RNA transcripts as the source. TCR CDR3 regions were first amplified by RT-PCR with HTBI primers. TCRdb analysed the multiplex PCR reads with MiXCR anew, one entry per CDR3 protein. In the table there are about 380,000 distinct CDR3 sequences, approximately 14% of which are singletons. This CDR3 is built from 13 residues. The germline V and J ends were trimmed by 0 bases and 9 bases, with 9 bases remaining between them. Germline V CDR1 and CDR2: SGHTA, FQGTGA.

This sequence joins TRBV7-3 and TRBJ2-1, with D maybe TRBD1 (5 bases). This TCR was sampled from a woman aged 60 to 75 with Graves' hyperthyroidism. The sequenced sample consisted of blood. CDR3 loop: CASSLTLRGEQFF. The CDR3, as DNA: TGTGCCAGCAGCTTAACGTTAAGGGGTGAGCAGTTCTTC.